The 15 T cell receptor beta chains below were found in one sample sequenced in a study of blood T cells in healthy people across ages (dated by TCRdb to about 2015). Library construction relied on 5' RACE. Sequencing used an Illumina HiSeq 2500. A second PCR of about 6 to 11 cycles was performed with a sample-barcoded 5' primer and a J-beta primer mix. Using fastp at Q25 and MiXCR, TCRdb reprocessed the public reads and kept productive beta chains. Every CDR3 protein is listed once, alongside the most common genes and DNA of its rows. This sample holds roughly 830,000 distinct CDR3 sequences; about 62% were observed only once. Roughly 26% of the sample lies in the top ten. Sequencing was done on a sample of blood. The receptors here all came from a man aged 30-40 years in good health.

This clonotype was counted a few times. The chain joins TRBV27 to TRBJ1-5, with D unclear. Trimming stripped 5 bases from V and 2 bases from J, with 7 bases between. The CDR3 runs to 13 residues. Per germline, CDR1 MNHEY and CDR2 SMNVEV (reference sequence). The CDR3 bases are TGTGCCAGCAGTCCGCGGGGCAATCAGCCCCAGCATTTT. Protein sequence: CASSPRGNQPQHF.

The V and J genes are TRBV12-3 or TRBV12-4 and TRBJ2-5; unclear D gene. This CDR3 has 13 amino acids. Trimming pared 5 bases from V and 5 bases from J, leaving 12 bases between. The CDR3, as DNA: TGTGCCAGCAGTCCCGTCTTAGCTGAGACCCAGTACTTC. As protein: CASSPVLAETQYF.

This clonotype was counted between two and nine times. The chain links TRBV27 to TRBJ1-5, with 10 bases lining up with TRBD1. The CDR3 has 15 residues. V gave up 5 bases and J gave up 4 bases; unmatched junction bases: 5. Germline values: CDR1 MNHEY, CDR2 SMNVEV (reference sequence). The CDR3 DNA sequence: TGTGCCAGCAGTCCCCAGGGACAGGGGAATCAGCCCCAGCATTTT. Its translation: CASSPQGQGNQPQHF.

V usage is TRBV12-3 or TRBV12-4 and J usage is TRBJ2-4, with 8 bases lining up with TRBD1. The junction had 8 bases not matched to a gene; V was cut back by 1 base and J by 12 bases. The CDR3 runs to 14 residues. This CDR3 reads CASSLGRQGASQYF. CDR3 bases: TGTGCCAGCAGTTTAGGACGGCAGGGGGCGTCTCAGTACTTC.

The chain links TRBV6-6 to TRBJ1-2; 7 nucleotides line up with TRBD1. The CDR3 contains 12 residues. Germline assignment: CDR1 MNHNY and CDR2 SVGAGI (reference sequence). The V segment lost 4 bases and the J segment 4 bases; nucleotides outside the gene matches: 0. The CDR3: CASSSGGYGYTF. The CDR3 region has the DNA TGTGCCAGCAGTTCAGGGGGCTATGGCTACACCTTC.

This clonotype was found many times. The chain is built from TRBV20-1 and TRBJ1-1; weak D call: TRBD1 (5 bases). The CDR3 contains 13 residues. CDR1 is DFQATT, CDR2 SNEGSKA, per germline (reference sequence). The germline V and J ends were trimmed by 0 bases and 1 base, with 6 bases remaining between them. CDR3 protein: CSARDRANTEAFF. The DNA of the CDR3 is TGCAGTGCTAGAGACAGGGCGAACACTGAAGCTTTCTTT.

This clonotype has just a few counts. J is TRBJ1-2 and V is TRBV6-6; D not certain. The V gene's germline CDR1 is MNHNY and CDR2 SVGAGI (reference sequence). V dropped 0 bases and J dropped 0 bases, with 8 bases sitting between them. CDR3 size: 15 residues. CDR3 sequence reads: CASSYSTTPNYGYTF. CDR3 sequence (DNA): TGTGCCAGCAGTTACTCCACCACACCTAACTATGGCTACACCTTC.

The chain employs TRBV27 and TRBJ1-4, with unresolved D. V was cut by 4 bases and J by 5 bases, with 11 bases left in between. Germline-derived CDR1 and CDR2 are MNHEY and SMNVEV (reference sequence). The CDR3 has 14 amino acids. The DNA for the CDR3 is TGTGCCAGCAGTTCCCCCAGGTCAAATGAAAAACTGTTTTTT. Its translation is CASSSPRSNEKLFF.

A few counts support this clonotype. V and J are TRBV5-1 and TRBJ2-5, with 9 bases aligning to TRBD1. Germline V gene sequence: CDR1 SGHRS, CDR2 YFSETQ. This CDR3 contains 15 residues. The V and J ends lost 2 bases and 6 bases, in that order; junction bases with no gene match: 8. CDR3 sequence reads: CASSFGDRDFKTQYF. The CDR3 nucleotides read TGCGCCAGCAGCTTCGGGGACAGGGACTTTAAGACCCAGTACTTC.

The CDR3 DNA reads TGCGCCAGCAGCGCGGCGACGGGGAGAACGTATGGCTACACCTTC. Its translation: CASSAATGRTYGYTF. The chain recombines TRBV5-1 with TRBJ1-2; D is uncertain. V dropped 4 bases and J dropped 5 bases, with 18 bases sitting between them. CDR3 length equals 15 residues. Germline V lookup: CDR1 SGHRS, CDR2 YFSETQ.

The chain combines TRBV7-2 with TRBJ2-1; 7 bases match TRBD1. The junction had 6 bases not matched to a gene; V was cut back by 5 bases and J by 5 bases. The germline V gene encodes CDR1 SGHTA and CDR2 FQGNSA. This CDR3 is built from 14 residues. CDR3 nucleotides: TGTGCCAGCAGCACCCGAGGACAGGACAATGAGCAGTTCTTC. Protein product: CASSTRGQDNEQFF. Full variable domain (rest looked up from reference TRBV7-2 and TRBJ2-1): GAGVSQSPSNKVTEKGKDVELRCDPISGHTALYWYRQSLGQGLEFLIYFQGNSAPDKSGLPSDRFSAERTGGSVSTLTIQRTQQEDSAVYLCASSTRGQDNEQFFGPGTRLTVL.

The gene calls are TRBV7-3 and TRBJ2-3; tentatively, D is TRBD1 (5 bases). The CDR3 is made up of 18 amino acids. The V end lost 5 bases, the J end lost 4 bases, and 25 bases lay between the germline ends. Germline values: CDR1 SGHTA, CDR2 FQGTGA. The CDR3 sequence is CASSPRGMVGLIPDTQYF. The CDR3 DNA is TGTGCCAGCAGCCCAAGGGGCATGGTGGGGCTGATCCCAGATACGCAGTATTTT.

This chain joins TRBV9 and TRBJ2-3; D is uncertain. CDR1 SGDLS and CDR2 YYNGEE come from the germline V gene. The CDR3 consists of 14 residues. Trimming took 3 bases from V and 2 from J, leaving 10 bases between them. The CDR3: CASSASAHTDTQYF. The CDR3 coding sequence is TGTGCCAGCAGCGCTTCCGCGCACACAGATACGCAGTATTTT.

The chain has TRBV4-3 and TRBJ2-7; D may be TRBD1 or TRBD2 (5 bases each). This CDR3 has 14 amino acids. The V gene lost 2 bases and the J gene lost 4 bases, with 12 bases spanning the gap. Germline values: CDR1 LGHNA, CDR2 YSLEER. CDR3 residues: CASSQRDGAYEQYF. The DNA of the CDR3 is TGCGCCAGCAGCCAAAGGGACGGGGCTTACGAGCAGTACTTC.

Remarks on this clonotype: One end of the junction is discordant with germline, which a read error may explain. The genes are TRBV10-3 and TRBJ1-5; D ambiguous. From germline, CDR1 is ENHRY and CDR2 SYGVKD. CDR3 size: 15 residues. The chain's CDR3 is CAISESGSSDQPQHF. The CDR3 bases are TGTGCCATCAGTGAGTCAGGGAGTAGCGATCAGCCCCAGCATTTT.